Presented here are 7 T cell receptor beta chains from one specimen sequenced in a study of blood T cell repertoires in COVID-19. Clones were sequenced by immunoSEQ multiplex PCR, and TCRdb holds only the in-frame ones, with some missing. This repertoire shows 70,000 to 100,000 clones, around 88% found once; its top ten account for 7.5% to 10%. Sequencing used peripheral blood. The receptors were sampled from a woman in her 70s with acute or convalescent COVID-19.

The chain joins TRBV15 to TRBJ2-5; weak D call: TRBD2 (5 bases). The germline gives CDR1 LNHNV, CDR2 YYDKDF (reference sequence). V was shortened by 2 bases and J by 2 bases, with 12 bases between the two germline ends. This CDR3 has 15 amino acids. The CDR3 reads CATSRMAGSQETQYF. The CDR3 DNA follows: TGTGCCACCAGCAGAATGGCGGGCAGTCAAGAGACCCAGTACTTC.

The rearrangement joins TRBV7-8 to TRBJ2-7; D is possibly TRBD1 (5 bases). The CDR3 has 12 amino acids. V was pared by 5 bases and J by 2 bases, with 7 bases between. The germline gives CDR1 SGHVS, CDR2 FQNEAQ. As DNA, the CDR3 is TGTGCCAGCAGCGCAGGGACCTACGAGCAGTACTTC. Amino acids: CASSAGTYEQYF.

The V and J genes are TRBV3-1 (or the pseudogene TRBV3-2) and TRBJ2-1; TRBD2 aligns across 9 bases. Germline assignment: CDR1 LGHDT and CDR2 YNNKEL (reference sequence). The CDR3 is 16 residues long. J lost 6 bases, V lost 4 bases, and 10 bases had no gene match. The CDR3 nucleotides read TGTGCCAGCAGCCGTCACCAGCGGGGGGATTTCAATGAGCAGTTCTTC. Translating gives CASSRHQRGDFNEQFF.

V and J are TRBV5-1 and TRBJ2-1; TRBD2 matches 7 bases. This CDR3 comprises 16 residues. From germline, CDR1 is SGHRS and CDR2 YFSETQ. J was trimmed by 0 bases and V by 0 bases; bases with no gene match: 3. The CDR3 reads CASSLEGGSSYNEQFF. DNA for the CDR3: TGCGCCAGCAGCTTGGAGGGCGGGAGCTCCTACAATGAGCAGTTCTTC.

About this clone itself: This sample also contains other DNA sequences that code for the same CDR3. The chain recombines TRBV18 with TRBJ2-5; D not certain. V was cut by 6 bases and J by 2 bases, with 7 bases left in between. The CDR3 contains 12 residues. CDR1 is KGHSH and CDR2 is LQKENI in the germline V gene. The CDR3 spells CASSPRQETQYF. The DNA for the CDR3 is TGTGCCAGCTCTCCTAGGCAAGAGACCCAGTACTTC.

This chain uses TRBV3-1 (or the pseudogene TRBV3-2) with TRBJ2-2; the D gene is possibly TRBD1 (6 bases). With 0 bases removed from V and 5 bases from J, the gap between germline ends came to 10 bases. Germline V lookup: CDR1 LGHDT, CDR2 YNNKEL (reference sequence). This CDR3 spans 15 amino acids. The CDR3 is CASSQDTRGTGELFF. CDR3 in DNA: TGTGCCAGCAGCCAAGATACCAGGGGAACCGGGGAGCTGTTTTTT.

The chain carries TRBV7-3 and TRBJ2-3; 8 nucleotides align to TRBD1. Germline V CDR1 and CDR2: SGHTA, FQGTGA. The length of the CDR3 is 13 residues. V shed 5 bases and J 6 bases; nucleotides not matched to a gene: 4. In DNA form, the CDR3 reads TGTGCCAGCAGCGACAGGGGAGCGGATACGCAGTATTTT. It is translated as CASSDRGADTQYF.